This TCR beta chain was captured by sequencing in a study of blood T cells in healthy people across ages. Study context: Per every two T cells, about one barcoded beta molecule was captured by template switching. Study-wide points: Age showed a roughly linear inverse relationship with TCR beta diversity per million T cells. When set beside aged donors, long-lived donors presented more naive CD4+ cells and higher diversity.

As concerns this clonotype: Its target is unknown.

The second PCR ran roughly 7 to 12 cycles with a sample-barcoded 5' primer and J-beta primers. TCRdb fed the 5' RACE reads into MiXCR, producing one record per CDR3 protein. The sample lists about 1.4 million distinct CDR3 sequences; 59% were seen once. Each sample yielded at least 5.5 micrograms of PBMC total RNA. The receptor was isolated from a man aged 18 to 29 in good health. Specimen: blood.

The CDR3 bases are TGTGCCAGCTCGGATCAAGCGGGCGGTAATGAGCAGTTCTTC. It codes for CASSDQAGGNEQFF. The V and J genes are TRBV2 and TRBJ2-1; tentatively, D is TRBD2 (6 bases). Germline V gene lookup returns CDR1 SNHLY and CDR2 FYNNEI. CDR3 length: 14 amino acids. V lost 8 bases to trimming and J lost 7 bases, with 18 bases between them.